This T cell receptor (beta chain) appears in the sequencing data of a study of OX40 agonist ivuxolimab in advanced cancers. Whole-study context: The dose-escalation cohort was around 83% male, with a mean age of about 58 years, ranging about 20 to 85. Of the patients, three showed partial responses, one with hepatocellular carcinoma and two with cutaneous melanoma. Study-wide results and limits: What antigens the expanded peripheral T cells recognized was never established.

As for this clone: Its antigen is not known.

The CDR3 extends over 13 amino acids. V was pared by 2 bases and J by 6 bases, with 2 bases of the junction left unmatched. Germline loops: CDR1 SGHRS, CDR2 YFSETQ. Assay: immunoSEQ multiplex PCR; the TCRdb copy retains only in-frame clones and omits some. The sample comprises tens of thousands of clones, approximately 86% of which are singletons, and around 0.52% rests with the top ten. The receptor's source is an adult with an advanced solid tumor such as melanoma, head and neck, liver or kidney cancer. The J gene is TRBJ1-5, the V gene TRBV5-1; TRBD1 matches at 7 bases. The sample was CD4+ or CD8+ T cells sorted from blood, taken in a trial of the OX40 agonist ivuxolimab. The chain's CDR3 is CASSFNRGQPQHF. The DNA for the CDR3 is TGCGCCAGCAGCTTTAACAGGGGTCAGCCCCAGCATTTT.